The 24 T cell receptor beta chains below come from one sample, sequenced in a study of cytomegalovirus exposure and HLA in healthy donors. Vbeta (60) and Jbeta (13) primers were used in the PCR. The data were produced by immunoSEQ multiplex PCR, yet TCRdb's version contains in-frame clones alone and is incomplete. This table holds over 150,000 clones, around 74% found once. The sample taken for sequencing was PBMCs. Receptor source: a male donor in good health and CMV-seronegative.

The chain has TRBV30 and TRBJ1-4, with 8 bases fitting TRBD1. Germline CDR1 reads GTSNPN; CDR2 reads SVGIG (reference sequence). With V trimmed by 5 bases and J by 0 bases, 2 bases remained unmatched. This CDR3 region has 14 residues. DNA of the CDR3: TGTGCCTGGGGACAGGGTACAACTAATGAAAAACTGTTTTTT. This gives the protein CAWGQGTTNEKLFF.

This rearrangement joins TRBV6-5 to TRBJ1-6, with D possibly TRBD1 on 5 matching bases. V lost 2 bases and J lost 6, with 14 bases in between. Per germline, CDR1 MNHEY and CDR2 SVGAGI. CDR3 length equals 16 residues. CDR3 sequence reads: CASSYAGGVLNSPLHF. For the CDR3, the DNA is TGTGCCAGCAGTTACGCTGGGGGGGTGCTTAATTCACCCCTCCACTTT.

J is TRBJ2-2 and V is TRBV29-1; 8 bases map to TRBD1. Germline V gene data show CDR1 as SQVTM and CDR2 as ANQGSEA. The V segment lost 7 bases and the J segment 6 bases; nucleotides outside the gene matches: 7. The CDR3 spans 13 residues. CDR3 region: CSADRAKSGELFF. The CDR3 DNA follows: TGCAGCGCGGACAGGGCCAAGTCCGGGGAGCTGTTTTTT.

CDR3 loop: CASSFGRDTQYF. CDR3 DNA: TGTGCCAGCAGCTTTGGGCGCGATACGCAGTATTTT. The chain couples TRBV5-4 to TRBJ2-3, with D uncertain. The CDR3 extends over 12 amino acids. V lost 2 bases, J lost 6 bases, and 7 bases lay in between. Germline values: CDR1 SGHNT, CDR2 YYREEE (reference sequence). Full variable domain (rest looked up from reference TRBV5-4 and TRBJ2-3): ETGVTQSPTHLIKTRGQQVTLRCSSQSGHNTVSWYQQALGQGPQFIFQYYREEENGRGNFPPRFSGLQFPNYSSELNVNALELDDSALYLCASSFGRDTQYFGPGTRLTVL.

The chain recombines TRBV30 with TRBJ2-3; TRBD2 matches 8 bases. Germline CDR1 and CDR2: GTSNPN and SVGIG (reference sequence). V trimming: 0 bases; J trimming: 2 bases; junction bases outside the gene matches: 7. This CDR3 has 16 residues. CDR3 sequence reads: CAWSVGLERYTDTQYF. The CDR3 nucleotides are TGTGCCTGGAGTGTGGGACTAGAGAGGTACACAGATACGCAGTATTTT.

The CDR3 here is CASRLRWAGNDHANTGELFF. CDR3 nucleotides: TGTGCCAGCAGGCTTCGCTGGGCAGGGAACGACCACGCGAACACCGGGGAGCTGTTTTTT. This chain joins TRBV28 and TRBJ2-2; D is possibly TRBD1 (5 bases). The germline gives CDR1 MDHEN, CDR2 SYDVKM. V was trimmed by 6 bases and J by 0 bases, leaving 26 bases between them. This CDR3 region has 20 residues.

This clone was seen more than once but under ten times. The chain carries TRBV6-5 and TRBJ2-7, with 14 bases fitting TRBD2. In germline, CDR1 is MNHEY, CDR2 SVGAGI. The CDR3 length is 16 residues. V shed 4 bases and J 3 bases; nucleotides not matched to a gene: 5. The CDR3 nucleotides are TGTGCCAGCAGTTTCCCAGGACTAGCGGGAGGCTACGAGCAGTACTTC. Its translation is CASSFPGLAGGYEQYF.

V gene TRBV28 combines with J gene TRBJ1-2, with D uncertain. The length of the CDR3 is 13 residues. Deletions cut 7 bases from V and 0 bases from J, with 9 bases between. The germline V gene encodes CDR1 MDHEN and CDR2 SYDVKM. CDR3 bases: TGTGCCAGCATCAACGGAGCTAACTATGGCTACACCTTC. It specifies CASINGANYGYTF.

The rearrangement joins TRBV6-1 to TRBJ2-7, with 7 bases aligning to TRBD2. CDR1 and CDR2 (germline): MNHNS, SASEGT. After removal of 2 bases from V and 5 bases from J, the junction contained 9 bases not matched to a gene. The CDR3 is 15 residues long. The CDR3 protein is CASSELRGSTNEQYF. DNA of the CDR3: TGTGCCAGCAGTGAACTGCGCGGGAGCACCAACGAGCAGTACTTC.

This clone came up a few times. The chain uses TRBV10-3 and TRBJ1-5; D is possibly TRBD1 (6 bases). Germline V gene sequence: CDR1 ENHRY, CDR2 SYGVKD. The CDR3 sequence is 14 residues long. V lost 10 bases, J lost 0 bases, and 13 bases lay in between. The CDR3 region is CATAGVYSNQPQHF. CDR3 sequence (DNA): TGTGCCACCGCAGGGGTTTATAGCAATCAGCCCCAGCATTTT.

The chain combines TRBV5-1 with TRBJ1-1; 7 bases are shared with TRBD1. CDR3 size: 14 residues. The germline CDR1 and CDR2 sequences are SGHRS and YFSETQ. Trimming cost V 4 bases and J 9 bases; bases outside gene matches: 12. CDR3 residues: CASSPRQGLDQAFF. CDR3 nucleotide sequence: TGCGCCAGCAGCCCTAGACAGGGATTGGATCAAGCTTTCTTT.

This clone was found once. This chain uses TRBV29-1 with TRBJ2-1, with D perhaps matching TRBD2 (5 bases). The germline V gene has CDR1 SQVTM and CDR2 ANQGSEA. The CDR3 covers 12 residues. V lost 6 bases and J 4 bases, leaving 10 bases between the germline ends. The CDR3 reads CSVPRGYNEQFF. CDR3 nucleotides: TGCAGCGTCCCCCGGGGATACAATGAGCAGTTCTTC.

This clone has just a few counts. V gene TRBV30 combines with J gene TRBJ1-1; D might be TRBD1 (6 bases). Per germline, CDR1 GTSNPN and CDR2 SVGIG (reference sequence). Trimming removed 7 bases at V and 4 bases at J, with 19 bases between. CDR3 length equals 14 residues. CDR3 amino acids: CASLNGQGFTEAFF. DNA for the CDR3: TGTGCCTCCCTGAACGGCCAGGGGTTCACTGAAGCTTTCTTT.

The chain couples TRBV6-6 to TRBJ1-5, with 9 bases matching TRBD1. J was trimmed by 6 bases and V by 5 bases; bases with no gene match: 2. There are 13 residues in the CDR3. Germline-derived CDR1 and CDR2 are MNHNY and SVGAGI (reference sequence). The CDR3 nucleotides are TGTGCCAGCAGTGACAGGGGGAGTCAGCCCCAGCATTTT. This sequence encodes CASSDRGSQPQHF.

V is TRBV11-3 and J is TRBJ1-1; 8 nucleotides align to TRBD1. V gave up 5 bases and J gave up 4 bases; unmatched junction bases: 9. The CDR3 has 15 amino acids. Germline V lookup: CDR1 SGHNT, CDR2 YENEEA. CDR3 nucleotide sequence: TGTGCCAGCAGCCCCCGGACAGGGCGCGGCACTGAAGCTTTCTTT. Translating it yields CASSPRTGRGTEAFF.

The V call is TRBV15, the J call TRBJ1-4; D call uncertain. Per the germline V gene, CDR1 is LNHNV and CDR2 is YYDKDF (reference sequence). V dropped 5 bases and J dropped 8 bases, with 9 bases sitting between them. The CDR3 extends over 12 amino acids. This chain's CDR3 is CATSLPGEKLFF. CDR3 DNA: TGTGCCACCAGCCTCCCCGGGGAAAAACTGTTTTTT.

The genes are TRBV6-5 and TRBJ1-2; D gene ambiguous. The CDR3 has 16 residues. Germline CDR1 MNHEY, CDR2 SVGAGI. Trimming took 0 bases from V and 4 from J, leaving 15 bases between them. The CDR3 here is CASSYSSFGVPYGYTF. The CDR3, as DNA: TGTGCCAGCAGTTACTCGAGTTTCGGGGTCCCCTATGGCTACACCTTC.

The chain joins TRBV28 to TRBJ1-5; possibly TRBD1 for D (5 bases). V shed 5 bases and J shed 5 bases, with 13 bases lying between them. Germline CDR1 and CDR2: MDHEN and SYDVKM. This CDR3 region has 14 residues. The DNA of the CDR3 is TGTGCCAGCAGTGCCGGCAGGGCGCATCAGCCCCAGCATTTT. Its translation is CASSAGRAHQPQHF. Full variable domain (outside the CDR3, taken from reference TRBV28 and TRBJ1-5): DVKVTQSSRYLVKRTGEKVFLECVQDMDHENMFWYRQDPGLGLRLIYFSYDVKMKEKGDIPEGYSVSREKKERFSLILESASTNQTSMYLCASSAGRAHQPQHFGDGTRLSIL.

V and J are TRBV6-1 and TRBJ1-3, with a weak D call TRBD1 (6 bases). Germline CDR1 and CDR2: MNHNS and SASEGT. Trimming removed 6 bases at V and 1 base at J, with 10 bases between. This CDR3 is built from 14 residues. The CDR3 bases are TGTGCCAGCAGCTCGACAGGATCTGGAAACACCATATATTTT. Translating it yields CASSSTGSGNTIYF.

The CDR3 DNA follows: TGCAGCGTTCCATTAGGGGCAGAGCAGTACTTC. It yields the protein CSVPLGAEQYF. The genes are TRBV29-1 and TRBJ2-7; D is possibly TRBD1 (5 bases). CDR1 SQVTM and CDR2 ANQGSEA come from the germline V gene. Trimming removed 5 bases from V and 7 bases from J, with 12 bases in between. There are 11 residues in the CDR3.

V and J are TRBV19 and TRBJ2-7; 12 bases are a match to TRBD1. Germline V lookup: CDR1 LNHDA, CDR2 SQIVND (reference sequence). With 5 bases clipped from V and 6 bases from J, the junction kept 11 bases outside the gene matches. The CDR3 extends over 16 amino acids. The CDR3 bases are TGTGCCAGTAGTCACCTGCCGGGACAGGGGGCGGCCGAGCAGTACTTC. Translating gives CASSHLPGQGAAEQYF.

The rearrangement joins TRBV28 to TRBJ1-2; the D gene is possibly TRBD1 (5 bases). Germline V gives CDR1 MDHEN, CDR2 SYDVKM. The ends were cut back, 7 bases at V and 2 bases at J, with 14 bases in the middle. CDR3 length equals 14 residues. The CDR3, as DNA: TGTGCCAGCACCTTCGGACAAGCAAACTATGGCTACACCTTC. Translation: CASTFGQANYGYTF.

This chain uses TRBV6-5 with TRBJ2-3, with TRBD2 matching 8 bases. V trimming: 5 bases; J trimming: 3 bases; junction bases outside the gene matches: 4. The CDR3 consists of 14 residues. Germline assignment: CDR1 MNHEY and CDR2 SVGAGI. The CDR3 nucleotides are TGTGCCAGCAGTGCTAGCGGGCTAACAGATACGCAGTATTTT. Translation: CASSASGLTDTQYF.

The chain is built from TRBV6-5 and TRBJ1-5; D remains unclear. This CDR3 has 12 amino acids. The V end lost 6 bases, the J end lost 3 bases, and 6 bases lay between the germline ends. Germline V lookup: CDR1 MNHEY, CDR2 SVGAGI. The DNA of the CDR3 is TGTGCCAGCAGCCATCACAATCAGCCCCAGCATTTT. It specifies CASSHHNQPQHF.